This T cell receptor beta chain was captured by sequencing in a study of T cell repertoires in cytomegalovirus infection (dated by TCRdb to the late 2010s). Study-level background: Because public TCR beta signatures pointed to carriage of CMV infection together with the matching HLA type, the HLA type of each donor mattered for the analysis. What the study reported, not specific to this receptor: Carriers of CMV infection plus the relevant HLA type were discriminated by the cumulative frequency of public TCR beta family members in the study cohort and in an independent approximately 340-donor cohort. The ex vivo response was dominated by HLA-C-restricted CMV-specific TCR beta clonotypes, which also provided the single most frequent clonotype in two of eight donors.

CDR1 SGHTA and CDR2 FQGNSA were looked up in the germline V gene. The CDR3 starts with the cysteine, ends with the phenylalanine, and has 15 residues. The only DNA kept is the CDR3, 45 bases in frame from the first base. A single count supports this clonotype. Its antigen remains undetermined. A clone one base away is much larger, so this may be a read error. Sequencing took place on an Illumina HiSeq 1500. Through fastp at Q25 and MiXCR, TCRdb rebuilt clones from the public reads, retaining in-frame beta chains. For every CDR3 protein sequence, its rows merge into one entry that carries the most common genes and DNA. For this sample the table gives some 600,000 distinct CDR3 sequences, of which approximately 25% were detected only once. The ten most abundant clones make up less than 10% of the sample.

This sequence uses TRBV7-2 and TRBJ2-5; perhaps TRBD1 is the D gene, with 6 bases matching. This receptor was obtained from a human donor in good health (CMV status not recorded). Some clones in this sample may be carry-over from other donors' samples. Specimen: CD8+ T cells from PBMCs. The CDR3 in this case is CANSLLERGTETQYF. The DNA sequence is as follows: TGTGCCAACAGCTTGCTGGAGAGGGGGACAGAGACCCAGTACTTC.